These 14 T cell receptor beta chains came from one sample sequenced in a study of T cell responses to AZD1222 COVID-19 vaccine. The method was immunoSEQ multiplex PCR; TCRdb's version includes in-frame clones alone and lacks a portion of them. Found here are over 110,000 clones, just over 90% of them singletons; the top ten hold approximately 5%. Sequencing was performed on peripheral blood, taken on day 0 of AZD1222 vaccination. These receptors originate from an adult in good health.

This chain joins TRBV6-2 or TRBV6-3 and TRBJ2-7; D is undetermined. Germline lookup yields CDR1 MNHEY and CDR2 SVGEGT. There are 12 residues in the CDR3. V was trimmed by 0 bases and J by 7 bases, leaving 7 bases between them. The CDR3 loop reads CASSYSRGEQYF. For the CDR3, the DNA is TGTGCCAGCAGTTACTCCCGCGGAGAGCAGTACTTC.

The chain is built from TRBV18 and TRBJ1-5; no clear D. Germline CDR1 and CDR2: KGHSH and LQKENI. The ends were cut back, 3 bases at V and 3 bases at J, with 9 bases in the middle. CDR3 length equals 14 residues. The CDR3 region is CASSPKTVNQPQHF. The CDR3 bases are TGTGCCAGCTCACCCAAGACGGTCAATCAGCCCCAGCATTTT.

The V call is TRBV10-1, the J call TRBJ2-7; D remains ambiguous. CDR3 length: 12 amino acids. Trimming took 3 bases from V and 7 from J, leaving 10 bases between them. The germline CDR1 and CDR2 sequences are WNHNN and SYGVQD (reference sequence). CDR3 region: CASSDRFGEQYF. As DNA, the CDR3 is TGCGCCAGCAGTGATCGGTTTGGGGAGCAGTACTTC.

The chain links TRBV24-1 to TRBJ2-7; no firm D call. Deletions cut 6 bases from V and 3 bases from J, with 14 bases between. Germline loops: CDR1 KGHDR, CDR2 SFDVKD. The CDR3 runs to 14 residues. DNA for the CDR3: TGTGCCACCAGTCACAGTCAGCTTAGCTACGAGCAGTACTTC. Amino acid sequence: CATSHSQLSYEQYF.

V gene TRBV7-9 combines with J gene TRBJ2-5; 7 nucleotides line up with TRBD1. The J segment lost 5 bases and the V segment lost 7 bases, leaving 13 bases of the junction unmatched. The germline gives CDR1 SEHNR, CDR2 FQNEAQ (reference sequence). The CDR3 is 15 residues long. CDR3 sequence reads: CASIRLGTDTETQYF. The DNA for the CDR3 is TGTGCCAGCATCCGTCTGGGGACAGATACGGAGACCCAGTACTTC.

The chain recombines TRBV5-1 with TRBJ1-2, with D tentatively TRBD1 (5 bases). Trimming took off 5 bases at V and 3 bases at J, with 17 bases between the two ends. The germline CDR1 and CDR2 sequences are SGHRS and YFSETQ. This CDR3 has 15 amino acids. This CDR3 is CASRALSRDDYGYTF. The CDR3 region has the DNA TGCGCCAGCAGGGCCCTTTCCAGGGATGACTATGGCTACACCTTC.

This clone was seen once. V is TRBV7-2 and J is TRBJ2-5; no definite D call. The CDR3 is made up of 12 amino acids. Trimming pared 5 bases from V and 5 bases from J, leaving 9 bases between. Germline values: CDR1 SGHTA, CDR2 FQGNSA. The CDR3 is CASSESTETQYF. CDR3 nucleotides: TGTGCCAGCAGCGAGTCAACGGAGACCCAGTACTTC.

There are a few counts of this clone. V usage is TRBV2 and J usage is TRBJ2-7; unclear D gene. There are 11 residues in the CDR3. Germline CDR1 is SNHLY and CDR2 is FYNNEI. Trimming took 5 bases from V and 4 from J, leaving 6 bases between them. CDR3 protein: CASSPEYEQYF. The CDR3 DNA is TGTGCCAGCAGTCCTGAGTACGAGCAGTACTTC.

V usage is TRBV5-8 and J usage is TRBJ1-2; tentatively, D is TRBD1 (5 bases). CDR3 length: 12 amino acids. Germline values: CDR1 SGHTS, CDR2 YDEGEE. V lost 3 bases, J lost 9 bases, and 12 bases lay in between. CDR3 DNA sequence: TGTGCCAGCAGCTGGGACTATACCAGCTACACCTTC. This codes for CASSWDYTSYTF.

This sequence joins TRBV5-6 and TRBJ2-7; D uncertain. The V end was cut by 1 base, the J end by 4 bases, with 6 bases between. This CDR3 contains 12 residues. Germline V gene lookup returns CDR1 SGHDT and CDR2 YYEEEE. CDR3 loop: CASSLFQYEQYF. DNA for the CDR3: TGTGCCAGCAGCTTGTTCCAGTACGAGCAGTACTTC.

J is TRBJ2-1 and V is TRBV5-1, with TRBD1 as a possible D gene (7 bases). V lost 2 bases and J 0 bases, leaving 12 bases between the germline ends. Germline V CDR1 and CDR2: SGHRS, YFSETQ. This CDR3 has 16 amino acids. The CDR3 DNA sequence: TGCGCCAGCAGCTTAGGGGGGACAGACTCCTACAATGAGCAGTTCTTC. It is translated as CASSLGGTDSYNEQFF.

V and J are TRBV11-3 and TRBJ1-1; no reliable D call. The CDR3 runs 13 residues. The germline gives CDR1 SGHNT, CDR2 YENEEA. Trimming removed 3 bases from V and 1 base from J, with 6 bases in between. In DNA form, the CDR3 reads TGTGCCAGCAGCTTTGGTTGGAACACTGAAGCTTTCTTT. Its protein product is CASSFGWNTEAFF.

V is TRBV6-6 and J is TRBJ1-4; 9 bases align to TRBD1. The junction had 5 bases not matched to a gene; V was cut back by 6 bases and J by 0 bases. Germline-derived CDR1 and CDR2 are MNHNY and SVGAGI (reference sequence). This CDR3 is built from 16 residues. CDR3 DNA sequence: TGTGCCAGCAGAGGACAGGGGCGAGCAACTAATGAAAAACTGTTTTTT. Its protein is CASRGQGRATNEKLFF.

V usage is TRBV7-9 and J usage is TRBJ1-1; 9 bases map to TRBD1. The V segment lost 1 base and the J segment 3 bases; nucleotides outside the gene matches: 3. CDR1 is SEHNR, CDR2 FQNEAQ, per germline (reference sequence). This CDR3 is built from 15 residues. Here the CDR3 DNA reads TGTGCCAGCAGCTTAGTAAGGACAGGGGACACTGAAGCTTTCTTT. This translates into CASSLVRTGDTEAFF.